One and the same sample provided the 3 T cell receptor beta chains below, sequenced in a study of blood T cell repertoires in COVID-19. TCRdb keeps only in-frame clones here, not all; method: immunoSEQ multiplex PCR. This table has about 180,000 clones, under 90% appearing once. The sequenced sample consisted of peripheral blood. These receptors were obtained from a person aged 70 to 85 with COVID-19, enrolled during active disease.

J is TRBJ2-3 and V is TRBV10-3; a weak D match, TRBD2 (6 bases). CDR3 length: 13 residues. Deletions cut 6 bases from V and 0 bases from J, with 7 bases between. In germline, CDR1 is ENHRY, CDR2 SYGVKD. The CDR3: CAIRGTSTDTQYF. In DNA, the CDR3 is TGTGCCATCAGGGGGACTAGCACAGATACGCAGTATTTT.

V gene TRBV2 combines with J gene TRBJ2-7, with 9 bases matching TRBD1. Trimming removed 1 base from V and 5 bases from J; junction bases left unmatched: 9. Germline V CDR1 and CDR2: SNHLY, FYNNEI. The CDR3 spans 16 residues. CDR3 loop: CASSEDRDRESHEQYF. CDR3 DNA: TGTGCCAGCAGTGAAGACCGGGACAGGGAAAGCCACGAGCAGTACTTC.

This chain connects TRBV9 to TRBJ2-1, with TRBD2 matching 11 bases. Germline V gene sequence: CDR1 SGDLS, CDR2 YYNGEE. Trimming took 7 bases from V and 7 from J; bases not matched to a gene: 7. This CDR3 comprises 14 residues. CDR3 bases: TGTGCCAGCGGCACTAGCGGGGGAACGAATGAGCAGTTCTTC. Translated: CASGTSGGTNEQFF.